This T cell receptor beta chain comes out of a study of PD-1 blockade in classical Hodgkin lymphoma. General study results and limits: Baseline TCR diversity was reportedly lower in newly diagnosed patients than in healthy donors. It was reported as lower still in relapsed/refractory patients.

Germline V gives CDR1 MNHEY, CDR2 SMNVEV (reference sequence). V gave up 8 bases and J gave up 0 bases, with 15 bases separating them. The CDR3 extends over 15 amino acids. This clone was counted a single time. Its antigen is currently unknown. Time point defined: cycle 4 day 1 (C4D1), after five to seven weeks of nivolumab. There was relapse after autologous stem cell transplantation in every patient, and there was variation in brentuximab vedotin exposure. Clones were sequenced by immunoSEQ multiplex PCR, and TCRdb holds only the in-frame ones, with some missing. The data contain some 110,000 clones, roughly 87% of them singletons.

This sequence joins TRBV27 and TRBJ2-3, with D uncertain. Sequenced material: peripheral blood mononuclear cells (PBMCs), taken before the fourth cycle of nivolumab. This receptor was taken from a human donor with classical Hodgkin lymphoma. CDR3: CASHPAPASTDTQYF. As DNA, the CDR3 is TGTGCCAGCCACCCGGCGCCGGCTAGCACAGATACGCAGTATTTT.